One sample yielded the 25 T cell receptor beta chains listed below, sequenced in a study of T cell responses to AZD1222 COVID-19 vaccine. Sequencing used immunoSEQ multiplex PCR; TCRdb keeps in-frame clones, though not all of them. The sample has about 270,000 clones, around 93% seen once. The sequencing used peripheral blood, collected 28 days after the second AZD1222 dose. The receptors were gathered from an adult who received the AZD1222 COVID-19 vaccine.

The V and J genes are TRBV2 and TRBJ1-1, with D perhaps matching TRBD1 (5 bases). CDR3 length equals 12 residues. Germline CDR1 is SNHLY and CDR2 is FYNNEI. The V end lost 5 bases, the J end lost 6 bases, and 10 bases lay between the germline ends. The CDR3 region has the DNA TGTGCCAGCAGTCCCGAGGGGTCTGAAGCTTTCTTT. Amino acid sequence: CASSPEGSEAFF.

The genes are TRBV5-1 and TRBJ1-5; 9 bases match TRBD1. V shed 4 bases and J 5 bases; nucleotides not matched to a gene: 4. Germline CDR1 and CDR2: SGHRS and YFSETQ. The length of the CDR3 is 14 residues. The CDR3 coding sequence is TGCGCCAGCAGCCCCGACAGGGGGGATCAGCCCCAGCATTTT. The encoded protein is CASSPDRGDQPQHF.

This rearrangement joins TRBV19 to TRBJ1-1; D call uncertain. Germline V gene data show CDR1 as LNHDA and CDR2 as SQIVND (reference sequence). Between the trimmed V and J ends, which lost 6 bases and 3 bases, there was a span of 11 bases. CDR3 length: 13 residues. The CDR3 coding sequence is TGTGCCAGTAGACGAGGGATCGACACTGAAGCTTTCTTT. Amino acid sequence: CASRRGIDTEAFF.

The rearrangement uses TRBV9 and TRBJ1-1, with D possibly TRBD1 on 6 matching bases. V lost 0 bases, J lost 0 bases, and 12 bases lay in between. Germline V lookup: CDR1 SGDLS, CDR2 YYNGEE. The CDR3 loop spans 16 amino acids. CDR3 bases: TGTGCCAGCAGCGTAGGGACAGTCCACATGAACACTGAAGCTTTCTTT. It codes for CASSVGTVHMNTEAFF.

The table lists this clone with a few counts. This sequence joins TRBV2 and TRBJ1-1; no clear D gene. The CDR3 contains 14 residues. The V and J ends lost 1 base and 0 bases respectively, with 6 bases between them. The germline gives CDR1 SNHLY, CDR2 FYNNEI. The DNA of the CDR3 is TGTGCCAGCAGTGAAGTGACGTTGAACACTGAAGCTTTCTTT. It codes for CASSEVTLNTEAFF.

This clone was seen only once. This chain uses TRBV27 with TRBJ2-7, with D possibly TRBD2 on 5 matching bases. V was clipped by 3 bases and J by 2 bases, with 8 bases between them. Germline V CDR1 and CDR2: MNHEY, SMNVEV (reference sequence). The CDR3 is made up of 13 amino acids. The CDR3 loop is CASSLREPYEQYF. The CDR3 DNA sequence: TGTGCCAGCAGTTTGAGGGAACCCTACGAGCAGTACTTC.

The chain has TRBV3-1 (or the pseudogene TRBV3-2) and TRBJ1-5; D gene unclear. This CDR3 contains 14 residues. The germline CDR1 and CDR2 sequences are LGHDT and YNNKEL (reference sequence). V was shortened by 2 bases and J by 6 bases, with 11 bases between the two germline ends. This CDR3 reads CASSQMGFRQPQHF. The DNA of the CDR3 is TGTGCCAGCAGCCAAATGGGTTTCCGTCAGCCCCAGCATTTT.

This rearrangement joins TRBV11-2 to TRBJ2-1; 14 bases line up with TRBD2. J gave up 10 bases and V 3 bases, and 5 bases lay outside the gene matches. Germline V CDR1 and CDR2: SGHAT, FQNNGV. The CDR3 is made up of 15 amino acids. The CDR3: CASSLGLAGAGEQFF. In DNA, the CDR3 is TGTGCCAGCAGCTTGGGACTAGCGGGGGCAGGGGAGCAGTTCTTC.

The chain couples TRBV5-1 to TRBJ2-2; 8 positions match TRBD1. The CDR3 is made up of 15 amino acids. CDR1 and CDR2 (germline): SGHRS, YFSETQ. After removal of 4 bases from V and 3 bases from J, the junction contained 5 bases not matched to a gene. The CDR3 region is CASSIVGQDTGELFF. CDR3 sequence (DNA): TGCGCCAGCAGCATCGTGGGACAGGACACCGGGGAGCTGTTTTTT.

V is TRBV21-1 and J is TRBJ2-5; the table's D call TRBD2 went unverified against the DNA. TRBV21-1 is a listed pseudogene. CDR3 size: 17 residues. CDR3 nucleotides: TGTGCCAGCTCCCTAGAGCGGGGGGCCCAGTTGGAAGAGACCCAGTACTTC. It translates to CASSLERGAQLEETQYF.

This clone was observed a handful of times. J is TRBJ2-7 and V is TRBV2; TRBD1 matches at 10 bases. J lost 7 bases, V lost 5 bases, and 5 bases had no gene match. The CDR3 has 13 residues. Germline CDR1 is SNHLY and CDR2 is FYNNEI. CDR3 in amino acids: CASSRDRGGEQYF. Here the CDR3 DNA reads TGTGCCAGCAGTCGGGACAGGGGAGGGGAGCAGTACTTC.

The CDR3 loop is CASSEGFVRTDTQYF. The CDR3 DNA sequence: TGTGCCAGCAGTGAAGGTTTCGTAAGGACAGATACGCAGTATTTT. The rearrangement joins TRBV2 to TRBJ2-3; no firm D call. This CDR3 contains 15 residues. Between the trimmed V and J ends, which lost 1 base and 3 bases, there was a span of 11 bases. Germline CDR1 SNHLY, CDR2 FYNNEI.

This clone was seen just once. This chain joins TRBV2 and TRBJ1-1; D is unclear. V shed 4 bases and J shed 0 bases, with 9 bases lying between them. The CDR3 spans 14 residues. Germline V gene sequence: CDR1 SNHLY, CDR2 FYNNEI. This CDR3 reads CASSAEGLNTEAFF. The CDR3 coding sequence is TGTGCCAGCAGTGCCGAGGGTTTGAACACTGAAGCTTTCTTT.

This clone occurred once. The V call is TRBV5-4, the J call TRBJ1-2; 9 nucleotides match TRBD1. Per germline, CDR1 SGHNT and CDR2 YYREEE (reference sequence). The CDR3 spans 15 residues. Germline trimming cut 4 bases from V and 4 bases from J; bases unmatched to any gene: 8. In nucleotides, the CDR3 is TGTGCCAGCAGCGTGGGACAGGGTAGCGTCTATGGCTACACCTTC. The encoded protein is CASSVGQGSVYGYTF. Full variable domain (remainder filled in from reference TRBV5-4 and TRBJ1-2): ETGVTQSPTHLIKTRGQQVTLRCSSQSGHNTVSWYQQALGQGPQFIFQYYREEENGRGNFPPRFSGLQFPNYSSELNVNALELDDSALYLCASSVGQGSVYGYTFGSGTRLTVV.

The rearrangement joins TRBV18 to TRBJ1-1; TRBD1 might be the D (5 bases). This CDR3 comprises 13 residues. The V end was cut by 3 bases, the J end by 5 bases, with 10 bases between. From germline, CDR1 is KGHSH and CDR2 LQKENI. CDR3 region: CASSPMGRTEAFF. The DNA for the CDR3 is TGTGCCAGCTCACCTATGGGACGGACTGAAGCTTTCTTT.

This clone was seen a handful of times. CDR3 sequence: CASSPGRWNTEAFF. The CDR3 bases are TGTGCCAGCAGTCCCGGTCGGTGGAACACTGAAGCTTTCTTT. This chain joins TRBV28 and TRBJ1-1, with unresolved D. V lost 5 bases, J lost 1 base, and 11 bases lay in between. CDR1 and CDR2 (germline): MDHEN, SYDVKM. CDR3 length equals 14 residues.

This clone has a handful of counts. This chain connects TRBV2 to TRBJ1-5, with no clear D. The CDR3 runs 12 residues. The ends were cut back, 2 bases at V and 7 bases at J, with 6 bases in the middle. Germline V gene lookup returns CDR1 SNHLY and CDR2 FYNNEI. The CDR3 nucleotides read TGTGCCAGCAGTGAATGGAGGCAGCCCCAGCATTTT. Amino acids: CASSEWRQPQHF. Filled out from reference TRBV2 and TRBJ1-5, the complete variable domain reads EPEVTQTPSHQVTQMGQEVILRCVPISNHLYFYWYRQILGQKVEFLVSFYNNEISEKSEIFDDQFSVERPDGSNFTLKIRSTKLEDSAMYFCASSEWRQPQHFGDGTRLSIL.

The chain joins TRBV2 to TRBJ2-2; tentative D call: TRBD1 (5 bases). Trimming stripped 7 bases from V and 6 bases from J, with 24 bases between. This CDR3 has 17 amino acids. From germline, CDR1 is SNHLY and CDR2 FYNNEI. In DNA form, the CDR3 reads TGTGCCAGCACCGTGCCTGACAGACAAATAGGTTCCGGGGAGCTGTTTTTT. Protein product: CASTVPDRQIGSGELFF. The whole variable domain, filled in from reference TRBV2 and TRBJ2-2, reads EPEVTQTPSHQVTQMGQEVILRCVPISNHLYFYWYRQILGQKVEFLVSFYNNEISEKSEIFDDQFSVERPDGSNFTLKIRSTKLEDSAMYFCASTVPDRQIGSGELFFGEGSRLTVL.

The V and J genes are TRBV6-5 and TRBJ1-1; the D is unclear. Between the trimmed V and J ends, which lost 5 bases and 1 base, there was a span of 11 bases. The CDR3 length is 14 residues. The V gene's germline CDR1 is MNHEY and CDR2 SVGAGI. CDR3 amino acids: CASSHKTANTEAFF. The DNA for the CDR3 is TGTGCCAGCAGTCATAAGACGGCGAACACTGAAGCTTTCTTT.

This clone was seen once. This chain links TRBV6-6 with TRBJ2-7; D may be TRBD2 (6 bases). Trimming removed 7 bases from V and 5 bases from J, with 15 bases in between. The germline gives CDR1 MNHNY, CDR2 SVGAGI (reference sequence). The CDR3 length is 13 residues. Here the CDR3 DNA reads TGTGCCAGCACCCTTCAAGGGAGGCACGAGCAGTACTTC. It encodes CASTLQGRHEQYF.

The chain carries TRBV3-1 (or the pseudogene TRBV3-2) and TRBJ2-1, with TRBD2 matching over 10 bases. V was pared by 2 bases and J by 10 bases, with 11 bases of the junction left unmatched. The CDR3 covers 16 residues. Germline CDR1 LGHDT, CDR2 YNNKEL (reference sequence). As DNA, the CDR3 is TGTGCCAGCAGCCAATTCCCAACTAGCGGGGAGCGGGAGCAGTTCTTC. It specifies CASSQFPTSGEREQFF.

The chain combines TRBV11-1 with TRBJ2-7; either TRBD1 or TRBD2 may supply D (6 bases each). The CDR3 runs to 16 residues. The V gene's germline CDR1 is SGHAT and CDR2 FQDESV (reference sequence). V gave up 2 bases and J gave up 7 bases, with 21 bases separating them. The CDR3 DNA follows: TGTGCCAGCAGCTTATTGTATAGGGGGGCCAACCGGGAGCAGTACTTC. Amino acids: CASSLLYRGANREQYF.

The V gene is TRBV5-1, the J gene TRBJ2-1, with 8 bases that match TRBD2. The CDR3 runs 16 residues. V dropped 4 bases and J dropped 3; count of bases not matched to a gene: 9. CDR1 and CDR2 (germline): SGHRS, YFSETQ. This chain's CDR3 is CASSTPSGTSYNEQFF. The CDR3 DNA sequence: TGCGCCAGCAGCACCCCCTCCGGGACTAGCTACAATGAGCAGTTCTTC. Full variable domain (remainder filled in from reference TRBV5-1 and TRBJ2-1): KAGVTQTPRYLIKTRGQQVTLSCSPISGHRSVSWYQQTPGQGLQFLFEYFSETQRNKGNFPGRFSGRQFSNSRSEMNVSTLELGDSALYLCASSTPSGTSYNEQFFGPGTRLTVL.

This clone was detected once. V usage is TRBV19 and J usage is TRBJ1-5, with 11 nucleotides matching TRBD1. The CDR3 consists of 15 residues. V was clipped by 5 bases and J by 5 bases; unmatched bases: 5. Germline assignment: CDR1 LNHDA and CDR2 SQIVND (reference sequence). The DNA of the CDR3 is TGTGCCAGTAGTCTTCGGGACAGGGGGTATCAGCCCCAGCATTTT. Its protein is CASSLRDRGYQPQHF.

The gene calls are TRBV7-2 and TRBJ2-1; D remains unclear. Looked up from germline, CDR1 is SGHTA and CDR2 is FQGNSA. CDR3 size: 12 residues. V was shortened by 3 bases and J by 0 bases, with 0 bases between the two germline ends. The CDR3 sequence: CASSFSYNEQFF. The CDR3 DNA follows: TGTGCCAGCAGCTTCTCCTACAATGAGCAGTTCTTC.